The present T cell receptor beta chain was sequenced within a study of control samples from healthy donors and cancer patients. Libraries were prepared by immunoSEQ multiplex PCR; TCRdb keeps only in-frame clonotypes and omits some of them. Of more than 85,000 clones in the sample, roughly 94% were seen once. The CDR3 is made up of 16 amino acids. CDR1 and CDR2 (germline): SGDLS, YYNGEE. Germline trimming cut 0 bases from V and 2 bases from J; bases unmatched to any gene: 7. The chain is built from TRBV9 and TRBJ1-2; 7 positions agree with TRBD1. Material: blood. The source of this sequence is a woman aged 18-35 years in good health. CDR3 amino acids: CASSVGDSPSNYGYTF. CDR3 DNA: TGTGCCAGCAGCGTAGGGGACAGCCCGTCAAACTATGGCTACACCTTC.